Below are 15 T cell receptor beta chains sequenced from a single sample in a study of human T cells and chemical hapten exposure. Described time point: healthy volunteer bleed at 2 weeks. Extraction yielded total RNA from whole blood (unfractionated). TCRdb reprocessed the RACE reads via MiXCR and lists one record per CDR3 protein. The data contain some 50,000 distinct CDR3 sequences, 3.5% to 5% of them singletons. The sequenced sample was whole blood. These receptor sequences come from a human donor in good health. Some clones in this sample may be carry-over from other donors' samples.

The sample holds many counts of this clonotype. The chain employs TRBV30 and TRBJ1-1; no clear D gene. V lost 5 bases and J lost 0, with 10 bases in between. This CDR3 is built from 13 residues. CDR1 and CDR2 (germline): GTSNPN, SVGIG (reference sequence). CDR3 bases: TGTGCCTGGGACCCCCCCATGAACACTGAAGCTTTCTTT. Its translation is CAWDPPMNTEAFF. Full variable domain (missing parts from reference TRBV30 and TRBJ1-1): SQTIHQWPATLVQPVGSPLSLECTVEGTSNPNLYWYRQAAGRGLQLLFYSVGIGQISSEVPQNLSASRPQDRQFILSSKKLLLSDSGFYLCAWDPPMNTEAFFGQGTRLTVV.

This clonotype has more than one count but fewer than ten. The chain uses TRBV5-1 and TRBJ1-1; a possible D gene is TRBD1 (5 bases). Trimming took 4 bases from V and 1 from J, leaving 11 bases between them. Germline V lookup: CDR1 SGHRS, CDR2 YFSETQ. The CDR3 loop spans 14 amino acids. For the CDR3, the DNA is TGCGCCAGCAGCCGGCAGGGAGAGAACACTGAAGCTTTCTTT. Translating gives CASSRQGENTEAFF.

The table lists this clonotype with many counts. V and J are TRBV11-1 and TRBJ2-1, with 10 bases that match TRBD2. V was clipped by 3 bases and J by 2 bases; unmatched bases: 4. The CDR3 contains 16 residues. Per the germline V gene, CDR1 is SGHAT and CDR2 is FQDESV (reference sequence). The chain's CDR3 is CASSFALAGAYNEQFF. The CDR3 coding sequence is TGTGCCAGCAGCTTCGCCCTAGCGGGAGCCTACAATGAGCAGTTCTTC.

This clonotype was recorded many times. This rearrangement joins TRBV29-1 to TRBJ1-4; no definite D call. Trimming left V 7 bases short and J 5 bases short, with 14 bases between. The CDR3 extends over 13 amino acids. Germline CDR1 is SQVTM and CDR2 is ANQGSEA. CDR3 region: CSAFHWQNEKLFF. As DNA, the CDR3 is TGCAGCGCTTTCCATTGGCAGAATGAAAAACTGTTTTTT.

V gene TRBV19 combines with J gene TRBJ2-1; 7 bases are a match to TRBD1. Germline V lookup: CDR1 LNHDA, CDR2 SQIVND (reference sequence). With 3 bases clipped from V and 9 bases from J, the junction kept 5 bases outside the gene matches. CDR3 length: 13 amino acids. CDR3 region: CASSMPRQGEQFF. The DNA for the CDR3 is TGTGCCAGTAGTATGCCCCGACAGGGTGAGCAGTTCTTC.

This clonotype was seen at least ten times. The rearrangement links TRBV6-2 or TRBV6-3 to TRBJ2-3; D call uncertain. This CDR3 has 14 residues. V dropped 7 bases and J dropped 4 bases, with 15 bases sitting between them. CDR1 and CDR2 from the germline V gene are MNHEY and SVGEGT. CDR3 bases: TGTGCCAGCAAGGGTAGTCGTCCGTCAGATACGCAGTATTTT. Residues: CASKGSRPSDTQYF.

The table lists this clonotype with many counts. The genes are TRBV5-1 and TRBJ2-7, with D unresolved. CDR3 length: 14 residues. In germline, CDR1 is SGHRS, CDR2 YFSETQ. The ends were cut back, 3 bases at V and 0 bases at J, with 10 bases in the middle. The CDR3 sequence is CASSWRPFSYEQYF. The DNA of the CDR3 is TGCGCCAGCAGCTGGAGACCGTTCTCCTACGAGCAGTACTTC.

This clonotype was counted at least ten times. J is TRBJ2-1 and V is TRBV25-1, with 8 positions matching TRBD2. CDR3 length: 17 amino acids. CDR1 MGHDK and CDR2 SYGVNS come from the germline V gene. The junction had 9 bases not matched to a gene; V was cut back by 4 bases and J by 1 base. CDR3 residues: CASSGINKRESYNEQFF. The CDR3 nucleotides read TGTGCCAGCAGTGGTATCAACAAGCGGGAGTCCTACAATGAGCAGTTCTTC.

The V gene is TRBV20-1, the J gene TRBJ2-1; 9 nucleotides agree with TRBD2. This CDR3 region has 15 residues. J was trimmed by 7 bases and V by 3 bases; bases with no gene match: 10. In germline, CDR1 is DFQATT, CDR2 SNEGSKA (reference sequence). The CDR3, as DNA: TGCAGTGCTAGTCCCAGGACTAGCGTGGGAAATGAGCAGTTCTTC. Its protein is CSASPRTSVGNEQFF.

Remarks on this clonotype: This may come from a read error, since a much larger clone is one base off. The chain links TRBV18 to TRBJ1-1; no firm D call. This CDR3 contains 12 residues. The V gene's germline CDR1 is KGHSH and CDR2 LQKENI. The CDR3 loop is CGSSSSGSEAFF. The CDR3, as DNA: TGTGGCAGCTCATCAAGCGGCTCTGAAGCTTTCTTT. The full variable domain, rest sourced from reference TRBV18 and TRBJ1-1, is NAGVMQNPRHLVRRRGQEARLRCSPMKGHSHVYWYRQLPEEGLKFMVYLQKENIIDESGMPKERFSAEFPKEGPSILRIQQVVRGDSAAYFCGSSSSGSEAFFGQGTRLTVV.

This clonotype was counted at least ten times. This CDR3 reads CASGETGSNTEAFF. In DNA form, the CDR3 reads TGTGCCAGCGGTGAAACAGGGAGCAACACTGAAGCTTTCTTT. V usage is TRBV6-2 or TRBV6-3 and J usage is TRBJ1-1; possible D gene TRBD1, 6 bases. Germline-derived CDR1 and CDR2 are MNHEY and SVGEGT. The CDR3 has 14 amino acids. V lost 8 bases to trimming and J lost 2 bases, with 15 bases between them.

By its share, this clonotype is medium-sized. The rearrangement links TRBV28 to TRBJ1-2; no reliable D call. Germline V gene sequence: CDR1 MDHEN, CDR2 SYDVKM. Trimming shortened V by 2 bases and J by 0 bases, and 10 bases separated the two germline ends. The CDR3 sequence is 15 residues long. CDR3: CASSLRYRANYGYTF. The CDR3 bases are TGTGCCAGCAGTTTACGATACAGAGCTAACTATGGCTACACCTTC.

This clonotype has at least ten counts. CDR3 region: CATRARGASGTQGYPVQFF. The CDR3 DNA reads as TGTGCCACCAGGGCCAGGGGCGCTAGCGGCACCCAAGGCTATCCTGTGCAGTTCTTC. The chain couples TRBV24-1 to TRBJ2-1; TRBD2 is a possible D gene (7 bases). Germline lookup yields CDR1 KGHDR and CDR2 SFDVKD. This CDR3 comprises 19 residues. V dropped 7 bases and J dropped 12 bases, with 36 bases sitting between them.

This clonotype was seen at least ten times. V and J are TRBV27 and TRBJ2-1; 8 bases align to TRBD2. V was pared by 6 bases and J by 4 bases, with 5 bases of the junction left unmatched. The CDR3 runs 14 residues. Germline assignment: CDR1 MNHEY and CDR2 SMNVEV (reference sequence). The CDR3 DNA sequence: TGTGCCAGCAGGAGCCTAGCGGGTTACAATGAGCAGTTCTTC. Encoded protein: CASRSLAGYNEQFF.

This clonotype was detected ten times or more. This rearrangement joins TRBV24-1 to TRBJ2-3; weak D call: TRBD2 (5 bases). V shed 1 base and J shed 6 bases, with 10 bases lying between them. This CDR3 has 14 residues. The germline gives CDR1 KGHDR, CDR2 SFDVKD. CDR3 region: CATSDFRDLDTQYF. The CDR3 bases are TGTGCCACCAGTGATTTTCGGGATCTCGATACGCAGTATTTT.